The entry below describes one T cell receptor (beta chain). The source of the sample is a study of blood T cell repertoires in COVID-19. In the study overall: T cells, B-cell-depleted T cells, or PBMCs provided the cDNA or gDNA that served as material.

The CDR3 contains 16 residues. Unmatched junction bases numbered 5, after V lost 2 bases and J lost 1 base. Germline V gene lookup returns CDR1 SGHAT and CDR2 FQNNGV. Original processing methods: Reference gene primer amplification gave estimated nucleated cell counts. Sequenced by immunoSEQ multiplex PCR; TCRdb stores in-frame clones only, minus some. For V, J and clone size, that table is used; D and trimming come from the DNA. The sample lists tens of thousands of clones; 70% to 90% were seen once. Material for sequencing was peripheral blood. The TCR originated in a man aged 55 to 69 with acute or convalescent COVID-19. This chain links TRBV11-2 with TRBJ2-7; 10 bases are shared with TRBD2. CDR3 amino acids: CASSLKASGGSYEQYF. The CDR3 DNA reads as TGTGCCAGCAGCTTAAAGGCTAGCGGGGGATCCTACGAGCAGTACTTC. Full variable domain (remainder filled in from reference TRBV11-2 and TRBJ2-7): EAGVAQSPRYKIIEKRQSVAFWCNPISGHATLYWYQQILGQGPKLLIQFQNNGVVDDSQLPKDRFSAERLKGVDSTLKIQPAKLEDSAVYLCASSLKASGGSYEQYFGPGTRLTVT.